The T cell receptor (beta chain) under discussion was sequenced for a study of cytomegalovirus exposure and HLA in healthy donors. Regarding the study as a whole: Fewer N-insertions (relative to the roughly 720-donor mean) were reportedly seen in an Asian-associated ancestry cluster in a later analysis.

The donors (healthy individuals) were bone marrow donors. The germline V gene has CDR1 SGDLS and CDR2 YYNGEE. Trimming removed 0 bases from V and 5 bases from J; junction bases left unmatched: 5. The CDR3 consists of 16 residues. This PCR relied on a set of 60 Vbeta primers and 13 Jbeta primers. Repertoires were generated with immunoSEQ multiplex PCR, while TCRdb's copy carries only in-frame clones and drops some. This table holds 110,000 or so clones, over 55% found once. For this clone: Its antigen is still unknown.

The receptor was isolated from a man aged 18 to 29 in good health and CMV-seropositive. Sequencing was carried out using PBMCs. J is TRBJ2-7 and V is TRBV9; 13 bases match TRBD2. The CDR3 reads CASSVGLGLAGNEQYF. The CDR3 nucleotides are TGTGCCAGCAGCGTAGGGTTGGGACTAGCGGGGAACGAGCAGTACTTC.